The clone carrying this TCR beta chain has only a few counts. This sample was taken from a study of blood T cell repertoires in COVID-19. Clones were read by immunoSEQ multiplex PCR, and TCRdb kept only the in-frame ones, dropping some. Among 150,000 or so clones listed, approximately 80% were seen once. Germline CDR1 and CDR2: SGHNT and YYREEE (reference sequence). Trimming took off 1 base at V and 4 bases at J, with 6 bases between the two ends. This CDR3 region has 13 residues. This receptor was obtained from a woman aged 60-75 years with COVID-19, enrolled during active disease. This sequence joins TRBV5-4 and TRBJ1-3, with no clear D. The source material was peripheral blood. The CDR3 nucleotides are TGTGCCAGCAGCTTGTCTAAGGGAAACACCATATATTTT. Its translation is CASSLSKGNTIYF.